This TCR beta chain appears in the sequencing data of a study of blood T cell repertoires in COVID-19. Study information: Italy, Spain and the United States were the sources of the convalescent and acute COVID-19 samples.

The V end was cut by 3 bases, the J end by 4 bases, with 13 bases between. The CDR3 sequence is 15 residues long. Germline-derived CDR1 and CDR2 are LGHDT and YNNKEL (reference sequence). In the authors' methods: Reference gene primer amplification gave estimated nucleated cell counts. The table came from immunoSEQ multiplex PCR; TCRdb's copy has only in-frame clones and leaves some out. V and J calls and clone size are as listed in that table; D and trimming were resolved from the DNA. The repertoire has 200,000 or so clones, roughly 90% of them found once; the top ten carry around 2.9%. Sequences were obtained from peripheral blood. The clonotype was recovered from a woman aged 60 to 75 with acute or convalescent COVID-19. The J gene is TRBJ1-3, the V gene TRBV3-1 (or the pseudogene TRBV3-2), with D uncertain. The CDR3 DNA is TGTGCCAGCAGCCAGGGCGCAGGTTGGGGAAACACCATATATTTT. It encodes CASSQGAGWGNTIYF.